The rows below give T cell receptor beta chains drawn from one sample of a study of blood T cell repertoires in COVID-19. Sequencing was performed with immunoSEQ multiplex PCR; in TCRdb, only in-frame clones are kept and a portion is missing. The sample has a few hundred thousand clones, 65% to 85% seen once; the top ten hold roughly 1.1%. The sample taken for sequencing was peripheral blood. These receptors came from a woman aged 45-60 years with acute or convalescent COVID-19. Both conserved end residues are part of each CDR3. Fields, in order: clone size, J gene, D gene, V gene, CDR3 protein, CDR3 DNA. D genes are given only for firm matches. The size entry is marked missing in some rows and otherwise reads once, few, many or a size class.

-,TRBJ2-1,-,TRBV11-2,CASTSTRYPYNEQFF,TGTGCCAGCACCTCAACACGATACCCCTACAATGAGCAGTTCTTC
-,TRBJ1-6,-,TRBV6-6,CATLGGTQPSPLHF,TGTGCCACCCTGGGAGGGACTCAACCTTCACCCCTCCACTTT
-,TRBJ1-5,TRBD1,TRBV25-1,CASSEQGLGNQPQHF,TGTGCCAGCAGCGAACAGGGGCTGGGGAATCAGCCCCAGCATTTT
-,TRBJ2-5,-,TRBV6-5,CASRTSSSETQYF,TGTGCCAGCAGGACTAGTTCGTCAGAGACCCAGTACTTC
-,TRBJ2-3,TRBD2,TRBV7-2,CASRTTGTSGGNTQYF,TGTGCCAGCAGGACCACCGGGACTAGCGGGGGAAATACGCAGTATTTT
-,TRBJ2-5,TRBD2,TRBV2,CASRGLAGRETQYF,TGTGCCAGCCGCGGGCTAGCGGGCCGAGAGACCCAGTACTTC
-,TRBJ1-6,-,TRBV2,CASRRQVGSYNSPLHF,TGTGCCAGCAGAAGACAGGTCGGCTCCTATAATTCACCCCTCCACTTT
-,TRBJ2-2,TRBD2,TRBV18,CASSPPTGTRSTGELFF,TGTGCCAGCTCACCGCCAACCGGGACTAGATCTACCGGGGAGCTGTTTTTT
-,TRBJ2-2,TRBD2,TRBV6-5,CASSSKRGATTGELFF,TGTGCCAGCAGTTCGAAGCGGGGGGCGACCACCGGGGAGCTGTTTTTT
-,TRBJ1-5,TRBD1,TRBV6-5,CASTDPDRVLQPQHF,TGTGCCAGCACCGACCCCGACAGGGTCTTACAGCCCCAGCATTTT
-,TRBJ1-1,TRBD1,TRBV2,CASGDRANTEAFF,TGTGCCAGCGGGGACAGGGCGAACACTGAAGCTTTCTTT
once,TRBJ2-3,-,TRBV7-8,CASSQTPGDTQYF,TGTGCCAGCAGCCAAACCCCCGGAGATACGCAGTATTTT
-,TRBJ1-2,TRBD1,TRBV5-1,CASSPTGNGYTF,TGCGCCAGCAGCCCGACAGGGAATGGCTACACCTTC
-,TRBJ1-3,-,TRBV5-1,CASSLGLEQWSGNTIYF,TGCGCCAGCAGCTTGGGGCTCGAACAGTGGTCTGGAAACACCATATATTTT
once,TRBJ2-7,TRBD2,TRBV6-5,CASSPRLAGVNEQYF,TGTGCCAGCAGTCCAAGACTAGCGGGAGTTAACGAGCAGTACTTC
-,TRBJ1-3,-,TRBV7-9,CASSRDTPTISGNTIYF,TGTGCCAGCAGCCGGGACACCCCAACGATCTCTGGAAACACCATATATTTT
-,TRBJ2-1,-,TRBV7-9,CASSIPAGNEQFF,TGTGCCAGCAGCATCCCGGCAGGGAATGAGCAGTTCTTC
-,TRBJ2-3,-,TRBV5-4,CASSRTQTSTDTQYF,TGTGCCAGCAGCCGGACACAGACTAGCACAGATACGCAGTATTTT
-,TRBJ2-5,-,TRBV7-2,CASSLPGGWETQYF,TGTGCCAGCAGCTTACCGGGTGGGTGGGAGACCCAGTACTTC
-,TRBJ1-2,TRBD1,TRBV7-6,CASSAGTASTNYGYTF,TGTGCCAGCAGCGCCGGGACAGCTTCAACTAACTATGGCTACACCTTC
-,TRBJ1-1,TRBD1,TRBV3-1/TRBV3-2,CASSKGQGNTEAFF,TGTGCCAGCAGCAAAGGACAGGGTAACACTGAAGCTTTCTTT
-,TRBJ2-3,TRBD2,TRBV2,CASRSPGLGTDTQYF,TGTGCCAGCAGGTCTCCGGGACTAGGGACAGATACGCAGTATTTT
-,TRBJ1-1,TRBD1,TRBV19,CASSRGSGTGDVIAFF,TGTGCCAGTAGTAGAGGATCTGGGACAGGGGACGTAATAGCTTTCTTT
few,TRBJ1-4,-,TRBV11-2,CASSSPTGGNEKLFF,TGTGCCAGCAGCTCCCCGACAGGCGGCAATGAAAAACTGTTTTTT
-,TRBJ1-4,-,TRBV25-1,CASSGVEPNEKLFF,TGTGCCAGCAGTGGAGTAGAACCTAATGAAAAACTGTTTTTT
-,TRBJ1-4,-,TRBV18,CASSQGQTGEKLFF,TGTGCCAGCTCACAGGGACAAACCGGGGAAAAACTGTTTTTT
once,TRBJ1-1,TRBD1,TRBV30,CAWSVWTGRNTEAFF,TGTGCCTGGAGTGTCTGGACAGGGCGGAACACTGAAGCTTTCTTT
-,TRBJ2-1,-,TRBV9,CASTRWRRDDEQFF,TGTGCCAGCACTCGGTGGAGGCGGGACGATGAGCAGTTCTTC
-,TRBJ2-5,-,TRBV14,CASSQERLAGTQYF,TGTGCCAGCAGCCAAGAGAGGCTAGCCGGGACCCAGTACTTC
-,TRBJ2-5,TRBD1,TRBV18,CASSPRDGQGVGETQYF,TGTGCCAGCTCACCACGAGATGGACAGGGAGTAGGGGAGACCCAGTACTTC
-,TRBJ1-3,TRBD1,TRBV6-5,CATKTQGATGNTIYF,TGTGCCACTAAGACACAGGGGGCTACTGGAAACACCATATATTTT
-,TRBJ1-6,TRBD1,TRBV7-9,CASSSTSEDRGLGNSPLHF,TGTGCCAGCAGCTCCACCTCCGAGGACAGGGGGCTCGGTAATTCACCCCTCCACTTT
-,TRBJ1-3,-,TRBV6-5,CASSRDIGNTIYF,TGTGCCAGCAGCCGGGACATCGGAAACACCATATATTTT
-,TRBJ2-1,-,TRBV5-8,CASSLGTSSYNEQFF,TGTGCCAGCAGCTTAGGGACTTCCTCCTACAATGAGCAGTTCTTC